The 29 T cell receptor beta chains in this list originate from one sample, sequenced in a study of neurological immune-mediated disorders (dated by TCRdb to between 2017 and 2020). Receptor amplification or capture employed 5' RACE. Sequencing was performed on an Illumina HiSeq 2500. The raw public data were reprocessed by TCRdb itself: fastp quality trimming at Q25, MiXCR clonotype calling, in-frame beta chains only. Each record represents a unique CDR3 protein, reported with the most common genes and DNA among its rows. Counted in this sample were around 30,000 distinct CDR3 sequences; around 4.5% of them appeared once. The ten largest account for more than 20% of the sample. Sequencing was carried out using PBMCs. The receptors shown here come from a man aged 18 to 29 in good health.

This clonotype was seen at least ten times. This chain uses TRBV12-3 or TRBV12-4 with TRBJ1-1; D not certain. CDR3 length equals 14 residues. The V end was cut by 4 bases, the J end by 6 bases, with 15 bases between. DNA for the CDR3: TGTGCCAGCAGTTACGTCTTACCAAACGCTGAAGCTTTCTTT. It encodes CASSYVLPNAEAFF.

This clonotype was observed many times. The chain recombines TRBV20-1 with TRBJ1-1, with D possibly matching TRBD1 (5 bases). V was trimmed by 2 bases and J by 4 bases, leaving 11 bases between them. This CDR3 region has 13 residues. CDR1 and CDR2 from the germline V gene are DFQATT and SNEGSKA (reference sequence). In nucleotides, the CDR3 is TGCAGTGCTAGAACGGCGGGGCCCACTGAAGCTTTCTTT. As protein: CSARTAGPTEAFF.

This clonotype was counted ten times or more. This chain joins TRBV5-1 and TRBJ2-5, with D possibly TRBD1 on 6 matching bases. The CDR3 length is 14 residues. Trimming took 4 bases from V and 0 from J, leaving 10 bases between them. Germline CDR1 SGHRS, CDR2 YFSETQ. CDR3 sequence: CASSQDSYQETQYF. The CDR3 DNA follows: TGCGCCAGCAGCCAGGACAGTTACCAAGAGACCCAGTACTTC.

This clonotype was observed many times. The gene calls are TRBV2 and TRBJ1-2, with 8 bases that match TRBD1. Losses at the gene ends were 8 bases for V and 7 bases for J; bases not matched to a gene: 12. The CDR3 is 14 residues long. Germline CDR1 reads SNHLY; CDR2 reads FYNNEI. The DNA of the CDR3 is TGTGCCAGCGGGACGGACAGGGTGGGCGGTGGCTACACCTTC. Translating gives CASGTDRVGGGYTF.

At least ten counts were recorded for this clonotype. This chain uses TRBV11-2 with TRBJ2-3, with TRBD2 as a possible D gene (8 bases). The CDR3 is 17 amino acids. With 4 bases removed from V and 6 bases from J, the gap between germline ends came to 23 bases. Germline CDR1 reads SGHAT; CDR2 reads FQNNGV. CDR3 region: CASSSAASGGGGDTQYF. The CDR3 coding sequence is TGTGCCAGCAGCTCGGCGGCCAGCGGGGGAGGGGGCGATACGCAGTATTTT.

This clonotype was seen a few times. This rearrangement joins TRBV18 to TRBJ2-7; D perhaps matches TRBD1 (6 bases). This CDR3 contains 13 residues. In germline, CDR1 is KGHSH, CDR2 LQKENI. V was pared by 3 bases and J by 6 bases, with 12 bases between. CDR3 protein: CASSPLRDTEQYF. As DNA, the CDR3 is TGTGCCAGCTCACCTCTCAGGGACACCGAGCAGTACTTC. Complete variable domain (other parts from reference TRBV18 and TRBJ2-7): NAGVMQNPRHLVRRRGQEARLRCSPMKGHSHVYWYRQLPEEGLKFMVYLQKENIIDESGMPKERFSAEFPKEGPSILRIQQVVRGDSAAYFCASSPLRDTEQYFGPGTRLTVT.

This clonotype has ten or more counts. The rearrangement links TRBV5-1 to TRBJ2-5; TRBD2 is a possible D gene (7 bases). The CDR3 sequence is 15 residues long. V was shortened by 2 bases and J by 2 bases, with 13 bases between the two germline ends. Germline-derived CDR1 and CDR2 are SGHRS and YFSETQ. The DNA of the CDR3 is TGCGCCAGCAGCTTCTTTGCGGGGGCACAAGAGACCCAGTACTTC. Translation: CASSFFAGAQETQYF.

There are many counts of this clonotype. V gene TRBV20-1 combines with J gene TRBJ1-5, with TRBD1 matching 8 bases. The CDR3 runs to 13 residues. With 5 bases clipped from V and 3 bases from J, the junction kept 3 bases outside the gene matches. Germline V gene data show CDR1 as DFQATT and CDR2 as SNEGSKA (reference sequence). The CDR3 bases are TGCAGTGCTCAGACAGGGGTCAATCAGCCCCAGCATTTT. Translation gives CSAQTGVNQPQHF.

This clonotype was counted at least ten times. The genes are TRBV10-3 and TRBJ2-2, with a possible D match to TRBD1 (6 bases). The V gene lost 5 bases and the J gene lost 3 bases, with 13 bases spanning the gap. Germline lookup yields CDR1 ENHRY and CDR2 SYGVKD. This CDR3 comprises 15 residues. CDR3 in amino acids: CAISKDRTYTGELFF. DNA for the CDR3: TGTGCCATCAGTAAAGACAGGACATACACCGGGGAGCTGTTTTTT.

Many counts were recorded for this clonotype. The chain couples TRBV29-1 to TRBJ2-7, with TRBD2 identical over 7 bases. The CDR3 has 15 residues. V gave up 5 bases and J gave up 4 bases; unmatched junction bases: 14. Germline V lookup: CDR1 SQVTM, CDR2 ANQGSEA. For the CDR3, the DNA is TGCAGCGTTTCCCCAGAGCGGGGCCGCTCGTACGAGCAGTACTTC. Encoded protein: CSVSPERGRSYEQYF.

This clonotype was observed many times. This chain connects TRBV7-8 to TRBJ2-7; possible D gene TRBD1, 5 bases. The CDR3 is made up of 13 amino acids. V was clipped by 1 base and J by 5 bases, with 9 bases between them. Germline CDR1 is SGHVS and CDR2 is FQNEAQ. CDR3 bases: TGTGCCAGCAGCTTAGTATCAGGGAACGAGCAGTACTTC. Its translation: CASSLVSGNEQYF.

This clonotype is categorized as medium-sized (0.01 to 0.1%). The chain combines TRBV20-1 with TRBJ2-7, with TRBD2 matching 10 bases. This CDR3 is built from 13 residues. Germline V CDR1 and CDR2: DFQATT, SNEGSKA (reference sequence). The V gene end was trimmed by 2 bases and the J gene end by 7 bases; junction bases not matched to a gene: 5. The CDR3, as DNA: TGCAGTGCTAGATTAGCGGGGGGTAGTGAGCAGTACTTC. This sequence encodes CSARLAGGSEQYF.

This clonotype was seen at least ten times. V and J are TRBV6-6 and TRBJ1-1; no reliable D call. Trimming took 5 bases from V and 1 from J, leaving 11 bases between them. Germline V gene lookup returns CDR1 MNHNY and CDR2 SVGAGI (reference sequence). This CDR3 is 14 amino acids long. CDR3 sequence: CASSLPTENTEAFF. The CDR3 coding sequence is TGTGCCAGCAGTCTCCCCACGGAGAACACTGAAGCTTTCTTT.

The sample holds many counts of this clonotype. CDR3: CSARPERAGANVLTF. The CDR3 nucleotides read TGCAGTGCTAGGCCGGAAAGGGCTGGGGCCAACGTCCTGACTTTC. The rearrangement links TRBV20-1 to TRBJ2-6, with no clear D. V gave up 3 bases and J gave up 2 bases, with 11 bases separating them. Germline CDR1 and CDR2: DFQATT and SNEGSKA (reference sequence). The CDR3 has 15 residues.

This clonotype showed up many times. The V call is TRBV12-3 or TRBV12-4, the J call TRBJ1-3; possibly TRBD1 for D (6 bases). V dropped 6 bases and J dropped 1 base, with 13 bases sitting between them. The CDR3 covers 15 residues. This CDR3 is CASRTGGGSGNTIYF. CDR3 DNA sequence: TGTGCCAGCAGGACCGGAGGGGGATCTGGAAACACCATATATTTT.

This clonotype was counted at least ten times. V usage is TRBV9 and J usage is TRBJ2-3; D might be TRBD2 (6 bases). Trimming removed 3 bases from V and 2 bases from J, with 13 bases in between. The CDR3 sequence is 15 residues long. CDR1 is SGDLS and CDR2 is YYNGEE in the germline V gene. CDR3 bases: TGTGCCAGCAGCGGGCGGGACGGCAACACAGATACGCAGTATTTT. Residues: CASSGRDGNTDTQYF.

In this sample, this clonotype turned up many times. The V and J genes are TRBV12-3 or TRBV12-4 and TRBJ2-7; D remains ambiguous. Trimming left V 6 bases short and J 4 bases short, with 10 bases between. The CDR3 is 12 residues long. CDR3 protein: CASSLQEYEQYF. Here the CDR3 DNA reads TGTGCCAGCAGCCTTCAGGAGTACGAGCAGTACTTC.

This clonotype has a count of ten or more. The chain is built from TRBV20-1 and TRBJ2-2, with TRBD1 matching over 9 bases. Looked up from germline, CDR1 is DFQATT and CDR2 is SNEGSKA (reference sequence). The CDR3 has 14 amino acids. The junction had 5 bases not matched to a gene; V was cut back by 3 bases and J by 6 bases. This CDR3 reads CSARGGQGPGELFF. The CDR3 nucleotides are TGCAGTGCTAGGGGGGGACAGGGCCCCGGGGAGCTGTTTTTT.

This clonotype showed up many times. J is TRBJ2-6 and V is TRBV6-2 or TRBV6-3; TRBD1 matches 9 bases. V was clipped by 5 bases and J by 1 base; unmatched bases: 9. The length of the CDR3 is 18 residues. The germline CDR1 and CDR2 sequences are MNHEY and SVGEGT. The CDR3 sequence: CASSATGTGISGANVLTF. In DNA form, the CDR3 reads TGTGCCAGCAGTGCCACCGGGACAGGGATTTCTGGGGCCAACGTCCTGACTTTC.

This clonotype was seen ten or more times. The chain recombines TRBV20-1 with TRBJ2-4, with 9 bases aligning to TRBD1. J gave up 8 bases and V 6 bases, and 5 bases lay outside the gene matches. The CDR3 spans 12 residues. Germline-derived CDR1 and CDR2 are DFQATT and SNEGSKA (reference sequence). CDR3 nucleotides: TGCAGTGCCCCGACAGGGGGAGACATTCAGTACTTC. The encoded protein is CSAPTGGDIQYF.

This clonotype was seen at least ten times. V and J are TRBV7-9 and TRBJ1-2, with D possibly matching TRBD1 (5 bases). The V and J ends lost 6 bases and 7 bases respectively, with 24 bases between them. There are 16 residues in the CDR3. CDR1 SEHNR and CDR2 FQNEAQ come from the germline V gene (reference sequence). CDR3 in DNA: TGTGCCAGCAGGGACCCAGGGAAGGTTGCGGCAGGTGGCTACACCTTC. This translates into CASRDPGKVAAGGYTF.

There are many counts of this clonotype. This chain links TRBV20-1 with TRBJ2-1, with 11 positions matching TRBD2. This CDR3 spans 14 amino acids. CDR1 is DFQATT and CDR2 is SNEGSKA in the germline V gene (reference sequence). V lost 3 bases, J lost 7 bases, and 5 bases stayed unmatched. CDR3 protein: CSASVAGGRNEQFF. The CDR3 DNA sequence: TGCAGTGCTAGCGTAGCGGGGGGGCGGAATGAGCAGTTCTTC.

This clonotype was detected many times. This sequence joins TRBV6-1 and TRBJ2-2; D is perhaps TRBD1 (8 bases). This CDR3 region has 16 residues. Germline V lookup: CDR1 MNHNS, CDR2 SASEGT. Trimming pared 1 base from V and 6 bases from J, leaving 15 bases between. CDR3 region: CASSEGHRGGPGELFF. In DNA, the CDR3 is TGTGCCAGCAGTGAAGGCCACAGGGGGGGTCCCGGGGAGCTGTTTTTT.

This clonotype was seen at least ten times. V is TRBV6-5 and J is TRBJ2-1; D unresolved. This CDR3 comprises 12 residues. Germline V CDR1 and CDR2: MNHEY, SVGAGI. Trimming removed 2 bases at V and 9 bases at J, with 8 bases between. As DNA, the CDR3 is TGTGCCAGCAGTTACCTTTGGAGTGAGCAGTTCTTC. Its protein product is CASSYLWSEQFF.

This clonotype was counted ten times or more. The chain has TRBV5-5 and TRBJ2-5, with TRBD1 as a possible D gene (6 bases). Germline V gene sequence: CDR1 SGHKS, CDR2 YYEKEE (reference sequence). V was clipped by 5 bases and J by 0 bases, with 11 bases between them. The CDR3 spans 14 residues. CDR3 sequence (DNA): TGTGCCAGCAGATGGGACACGTACCAAGAGACCCAGTACTTC. It translates to CASRWDTYQETQYF.

This clonotype was seen only once. This rearrangement joins TRBV7-6 to TRBJ1-1, with D unclear. Trimming took 5 bases from V and 0 from J, leaving 10 bases between them. This CDR3 has 14 residues. The germline V gene encodes CDR1 SGHVS and CDR2 FNYEAQ. The CDR3 here is CASSPGRMNTEAFF. CDR3 DNA sequence: TGTGCCAGCAGCCCCGGACGTATGAACACTGAAGCTTTCTTT.

This clonotype has a count of ten or more. This rearrangement joins TRBV30 to TRBJ1-1, with 8 positions matching TRBD1. J gave up 7 bases and V 5 bases, and 9 bases lay outside the gene matches. Germline V lookup: CDR1 GTSNPN, CDR2 SVGIG (reference sequence). This CDR3 region has 13 residues. The CDR3 here is CAWLKTGEFEAFF. As DNA, the CDR3 is TGTGCCTGGCTAAAGACAGGGGAATTTGAAGCTTTCTTT.

This clonotype was found many times. CDR3 protein: CASSLRDSNQPQHF. CDR3 in DNA: TGTGCCAGCAGCCTCCGAGATAGCAATCAGCCCCAGCATTTT. The rearrangement links TRBV27 to TRBJ1-5; D is ambiguous. Trimming left V 6 bases short and J 0 bases short, with 9 bases between. The CDR3 spans 14 residues. Germline V CDR1 and CDR2: MNHEY, SMNVEV (reference sequence).

This clonotype has ten or more counts. V usage is TRBV27 and J usage is TRBJ1-2, with D perhaps TRBD1 (6 bases). The germline V and J ends were trimmed by 9 bases and 0 bases, with 17 bases remaining between them. This CDR3 contains 15 residues. Germline V gene lookup returns CDR1 MNHEY and CDR2 SMNVEV (reference sequence). The CDR3 loop is CASGQTKFANYGYTF. CDR3 bases: TGTGCCAGTGGACAGACCAAGTTTGCTAACTATGGCTACACCTTC.